One sample yielded the 10 T cell receptor beta chains listed below, sequenced in a study of CD8 T cells in Susac syndrome. Reverse transcription of roughly 0.5 to 1 ug RNA was carried out with random hexamers. TCRdb called the immunoSEQ multiplex PCR reads again in MiXCR, with one record for every CDR3 protein. Here the sample spans roughly 180,000 distinct CDR3 sequences, roughly 94% being singletons. Sequencing input: CD4+ T cells from PBMCs. The source of these receptors is a human donor in good health.

The rearrangement joins TRBV29-1 to TRBJ2-2; perhaps D is TRBD1 or TRBD2 (5 bases each). V lost 5 bases to trimming and J lost 8 bases, with 21 bases between them. This CDR3 contains 15 residues. Germline CDR1 and CDR2: SQVTM and ANQGSEA. The DNA of the CDR3 is TGCAGCGTTTCCACCGGGACCCTCGGACGGGGGGAGCTGTTTTTT. The encoded protein is CSVSTGTLGRGELFF.

This clonotype was observed a single time. The chain couples TRBV6-7 to TRBJ1-4, with D unresolved. TRBV6-7 carries the ORF label, with uncertain function. The CDR3 covers 16 residues. Trimming took off 5 bases at V and 0 bases at J, with 13 bases between the two ends. CDR3 in amino acids: CASSLRRDATNEKLFF. In DNA, the CDR3 is TGTGCCAGCAGTCTCCGACGGGATGCAACTAATGAAAAACTGTTTTTT.

The chain joins TRBV18 to TRBJ2-3, with 11 bases fitting TRBD1. Germline CDR1 and CDR2: KGHSH and LQKENI. The CDR3 runs 14 residues. V dropped 5 bases and J dropped 6; count of bases not matched to a gene: 4. As DNA, the CDR3 is TGTGCCAGCTCAACGGACAGGGGGCCCGATACGCAGTATTTT. This translates into CASSTDRGPDTQYF.

The rearrangement links TRBV20-1 to TRBJ2-3, with D uncertain. V was trimmed by 5 bases and J by 6 bases, leaving 12 bases between them. CDR1 is DFQATT, CDR2 SNEGSKA, per germline (reference sequence). The CDR3 is 12 amino acids. CDR3 in amino acids: CSAPTISDTQYF. The CDR3 nucleotides are TGCAGTGCTCCGACCATCTCGGATACGCAGTATTTT.

V usage is TRBV20-1 and J usage is TRBJ1-1, with D hard to call. The CDR3 covers 14 residues. The germline V gene has CDR1 DFQATT and CDR2 SNEGSKA (reference sequence). Trimming left V 1 base short and J 2 bases short, with 11 bases between. CDR3 sequence (DNA): TGCAGTGCTAGAGTTTGGACGGATAACACTGAAGCTTTCTTT. Encoded protein: CSARVWTDNTEAFF.

The V and J genes are TRBV2 and TRBJ2-1; possible D gene TRBD2, 6 bases. The germline V gene encodes CDR1 SNHLY and CDR2 FYNNEI. V lost 4 bases and J lost 7, with 11 bases in between. CDR3 length: 13 residues. CDR3: CASSVLAPNEQFF. The CDR3 DNA reads as TGTGCCAGCAGTGTTCTAGCGCCTAATGAGCAGTTCTTC.

CDR3 in amino acids: CATSRDRGTDTQYF. The CDR3 coding sequence is TGTGCCACCAGCAGAGATAGGGGCACAGATACGCAGTATTTT. The chain couples TRBV15 to TRBJ2-3; D remains ambiguous. The ends were cut back, 0 bases at V and 1 base at J, with 5 bases in the middle. Germline values: CDR1 LNHNV, CDR2 YYDKDF (reference sequence). CDR3 length: 14 amino acids.

V is TRBV27 and J is TRBJ2-7; 10 bases are a match to TRBD1. The CDR3 loop spans 16 amino acids. Germline V CDR1 and CDR2: MNHEY, SMNVEV (reference sequence). The trim removed 1 base at V and 4 bases at J, leaving 7 bases unmatched. The CDR3 spells CASSLWGTGARYEQYF. CDR3 sequence (DNA): TGTGCCAGCAGTTTATGGGGGACAGGGGCACGGTACGAGCAGTACTTC.

J is TRBJ2-3 and V is TRBV29-1, with TRBD2 matching over 7 bases. The CDR3 covers 13 residues. Losses at the gene ends were 8 bases for V and 5 bases for J; bases not matched to a gene: 10. CDR1 SQVTM and CDR2 ANQGSEA come from the germline V gene. The CDR3 nucleotides are TGCAGCTGGGGCGGGGGAATGCGAGATACGCAGTATTTT. Its translation is CSWGGGMRDTQYF.

The chain combines TRBV25-1 with TRBJ2-7, with 11 nucleotides matching TRBD2. The CDR3 contains 16 residues. V lost 2 bases, J lost 2 bases, and 5 bases stayed unmatched. CDR1 and CDR2 from the germline V gene are MGHDK and SYGVNS. CDR3 amino acids: CASSEPGTSGTYEQYF. CDR3 nucleotides: TGTGCCAGCAGTGAACCGGGGACTAGCGGAACCTACGAGCAGTACTTC.